The entry that follows covers one T cell receptor beta chain sequence. Its antigen is currently unknown. The V gene lost 9 bases and the J gene lost 1 base, with 9 bases spanning the gap. This CDR3 spans 12 amino acids. Germline-derived CDR1 and CDR2 are MDHEN and SYDVKM. Amplification targeted TCR beta CDR3 regions from RNA transcripts. The primer set for the first-round RT-PCR of the TCR CDR3 was HTBI. TCRdb itself ran the multiplex PCR reads through MiXCR, one entry per CDR3 protein. The data contain fewer than 750,000 distinct CDR3 sequences, about 14% of them singletons. The sample belongs to a study of T cells in Graves' hyperthyroidism and ophthalmopathy. Study results and limitations: From stable hyperthyroidism, ophthalmopathy was separated by a 13 V-J model. Most clonotypes expanded in thyroid above 0.001 were likewise present in blood.

This clonotype originated in a woman between 45 and 65 years old with Graves' ophthalmopathy. The chain carries TRBV28 and TRBJ1-1; D is undetermined. The specimen was blood. The CDR3 here is CARWTENTEAFF. The CDR3 DNA follows: TGTGCCAGATGGACGGAGAACACTGAAGCTTTCTTT. The full variable domain, in which reference TRBV28 and TRBJ1-1 provide the parts outside the CDR3, is DVKVTQSSRYLVKRTGEKVFLECVQDMDHENMFWYRQDPGLGLRLIYFSYDVKMKEKGDIPEGYSVSREKKERFSLILESASTNQTSMYLCARWTENTEAFFGQGTRLTVV.